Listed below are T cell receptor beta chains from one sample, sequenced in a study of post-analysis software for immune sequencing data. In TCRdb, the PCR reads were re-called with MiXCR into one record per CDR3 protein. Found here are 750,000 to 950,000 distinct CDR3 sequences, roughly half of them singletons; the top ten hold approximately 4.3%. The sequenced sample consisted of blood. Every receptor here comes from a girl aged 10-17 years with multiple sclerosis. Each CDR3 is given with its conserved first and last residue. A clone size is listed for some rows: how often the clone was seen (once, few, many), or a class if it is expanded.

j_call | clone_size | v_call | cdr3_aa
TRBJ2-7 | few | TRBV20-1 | CSASLAIAYEQYF
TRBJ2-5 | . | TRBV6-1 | CASKAGGETETQYF
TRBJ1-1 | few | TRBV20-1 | CSAKSGTGNTEAFF
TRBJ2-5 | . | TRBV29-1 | CSASGGAGETQYF
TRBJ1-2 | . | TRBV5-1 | CASSSVGYGYTF
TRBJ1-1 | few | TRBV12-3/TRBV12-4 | CASSAPGHTEAFF
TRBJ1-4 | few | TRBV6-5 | CASSFGTGASYEKLFF
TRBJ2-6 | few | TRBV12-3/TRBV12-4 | CASSVTRGVSGANVLTF
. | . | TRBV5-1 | CASSAGQGFDEQYF
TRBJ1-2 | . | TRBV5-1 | CASSLGIVYGYTF
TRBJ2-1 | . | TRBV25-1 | CASSSPGLGEQFF
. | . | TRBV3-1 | CASSQGSGSPYEQYF
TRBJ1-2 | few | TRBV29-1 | CSVEHRVYGYTF
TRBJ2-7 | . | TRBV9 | CASSVGEGAISYEQYF
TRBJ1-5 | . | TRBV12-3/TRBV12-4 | CASSLDRLYSNQPQHF
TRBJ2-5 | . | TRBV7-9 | CASSYIKGRGEETQYF
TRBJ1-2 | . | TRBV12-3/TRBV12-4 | CASSDSPGGRINYGYTF